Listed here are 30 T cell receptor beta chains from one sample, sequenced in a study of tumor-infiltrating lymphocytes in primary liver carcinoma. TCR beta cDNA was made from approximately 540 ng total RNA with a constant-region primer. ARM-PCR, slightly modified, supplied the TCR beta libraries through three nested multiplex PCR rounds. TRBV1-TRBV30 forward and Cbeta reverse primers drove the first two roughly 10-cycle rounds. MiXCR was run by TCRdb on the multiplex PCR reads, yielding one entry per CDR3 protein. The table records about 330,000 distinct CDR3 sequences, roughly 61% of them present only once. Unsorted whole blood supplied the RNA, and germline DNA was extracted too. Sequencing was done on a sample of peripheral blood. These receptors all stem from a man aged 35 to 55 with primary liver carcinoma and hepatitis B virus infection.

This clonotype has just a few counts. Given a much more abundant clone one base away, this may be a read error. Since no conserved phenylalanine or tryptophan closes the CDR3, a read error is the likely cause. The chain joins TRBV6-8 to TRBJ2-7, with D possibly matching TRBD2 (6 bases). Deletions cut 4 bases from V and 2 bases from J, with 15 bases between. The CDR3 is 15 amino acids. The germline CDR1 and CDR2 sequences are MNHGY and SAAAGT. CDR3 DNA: TGTGCCAGCAGTTCCGCGGGGAGCGATACCTACGAGCAGTACTTA. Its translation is CASSSAGSDTYEQYL.

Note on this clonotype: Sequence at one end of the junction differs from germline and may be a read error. This CDR3 is CANSKLGVKTGELFF. CDR3 sequence (DNA): TGTGCCAACAGCAAATTAGGGGTAAAGACCGGGGAACTGTTTTTT. This chain uses TRBV11-1 with TRBJ2-2; D possibly matches TRBD1 or TRBD2 (5 bases each). The CDR3 consists of 15 residues. The V gene's germline CDR1 is SGHAT and CDR2 FQDESV (reference sequence).

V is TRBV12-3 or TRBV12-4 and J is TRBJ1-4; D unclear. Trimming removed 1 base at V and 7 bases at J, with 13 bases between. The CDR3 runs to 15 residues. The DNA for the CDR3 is TGTGCCAGCAGTTTAGGACATCGCGGTAGTGAAAAACTGTTTTTT. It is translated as CASSLGHRGSEKLFF.

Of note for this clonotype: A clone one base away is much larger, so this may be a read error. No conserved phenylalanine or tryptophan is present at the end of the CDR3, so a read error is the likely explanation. The CDR3 is CASTQSIFEVAFL. The CDR3 nucleotides read TGCGCCAGCACCCAAAGTATTTTTGAAGTGGCTTTCCTT. This chain uses TRBV4-1 with TRBJ1-1; D remains unclear. CDR3 length equals 13 residues. CDR1 is MGHRA, CDR2 YSYEKL, per germline.

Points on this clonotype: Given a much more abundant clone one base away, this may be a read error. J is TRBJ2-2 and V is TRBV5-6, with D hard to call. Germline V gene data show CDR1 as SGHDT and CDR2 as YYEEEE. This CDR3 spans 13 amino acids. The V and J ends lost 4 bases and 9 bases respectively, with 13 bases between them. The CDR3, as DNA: TGTGCCAGCAGCCCCCGGAATACCCGGGAGCTGTTTTTT. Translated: CASSPRNTRELFF.

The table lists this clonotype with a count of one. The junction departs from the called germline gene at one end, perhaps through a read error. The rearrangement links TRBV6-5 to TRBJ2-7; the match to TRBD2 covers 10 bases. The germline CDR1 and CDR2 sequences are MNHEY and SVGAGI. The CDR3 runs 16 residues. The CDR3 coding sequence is TGTGCCAGCAGTCCCAGTACCGGGACTAGCGAATACGAGCAGTGCTTC. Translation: CASSPSTGTSEYEQCF.

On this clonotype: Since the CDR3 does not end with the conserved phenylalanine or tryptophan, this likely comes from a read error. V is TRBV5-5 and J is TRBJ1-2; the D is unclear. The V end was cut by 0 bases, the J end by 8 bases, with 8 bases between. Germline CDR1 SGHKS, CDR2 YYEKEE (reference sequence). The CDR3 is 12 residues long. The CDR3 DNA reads TGTGCCAGCAGCTTGGAGGGATGGGGCTACACCTCC. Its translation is CASSLEGWGYTS.

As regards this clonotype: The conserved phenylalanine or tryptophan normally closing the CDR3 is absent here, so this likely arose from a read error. This CDR3 is CAGSFWGANEQFY. In DNA form, the CDR3 reads TGTGCCGGCAGCTTTTGGGGGGCCAATGAGCAGTTCTAC. V and J are TRBV11-2 and TRBJ2-1, with D possibly being TRBD1 or TRBD2 (6 bases each). Germline V gene sequence: CDR1 SGHAT, CDR2 FQNNGV. The CDR3 contains 13 residues.

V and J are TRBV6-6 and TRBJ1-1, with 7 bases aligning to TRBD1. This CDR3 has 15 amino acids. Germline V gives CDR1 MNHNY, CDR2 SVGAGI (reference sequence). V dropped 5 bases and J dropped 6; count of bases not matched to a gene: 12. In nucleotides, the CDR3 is TGTGCCAGCAGTGAACTCGGGGCAGGGGGGGCTGAAGCTTTCTTT. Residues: CASSELGAGGAEAFF.

As DNA, the CDR3 is TGTGCCAGCATCTATGGCAAGGCCGGGGAGCTGTTTTTT. It is translated as CASIYGKAGELFF. The V call is TRBV6-1, the J call TRBJ2-2; no clear D. CDR1 and CDR2 from the germline V gene are MNHNS and SASEGT. This CDR3 is 13 amino acids long. V lost 7 bases, J lost 6 bases, and 12 bases lay in between.

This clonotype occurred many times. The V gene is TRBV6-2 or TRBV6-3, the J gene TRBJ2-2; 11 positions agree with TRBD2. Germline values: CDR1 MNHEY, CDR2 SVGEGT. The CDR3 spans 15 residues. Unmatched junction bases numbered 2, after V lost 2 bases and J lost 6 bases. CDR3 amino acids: CASSYALAGAGELFF. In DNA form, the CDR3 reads TGTGCCAGCAGTTACGCACTAGCGGGAGCCGGGGAGCTGTTTTTT.

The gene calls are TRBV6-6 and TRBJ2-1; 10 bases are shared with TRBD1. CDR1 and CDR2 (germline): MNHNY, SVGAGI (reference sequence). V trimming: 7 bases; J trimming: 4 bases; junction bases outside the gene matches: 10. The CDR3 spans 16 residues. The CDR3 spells CASTPRGTGEYNEQFF. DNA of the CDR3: TGTGCCAGCACCCCCCGGGGGACAGGGGAATACAATGAGCAGTTCTTC.

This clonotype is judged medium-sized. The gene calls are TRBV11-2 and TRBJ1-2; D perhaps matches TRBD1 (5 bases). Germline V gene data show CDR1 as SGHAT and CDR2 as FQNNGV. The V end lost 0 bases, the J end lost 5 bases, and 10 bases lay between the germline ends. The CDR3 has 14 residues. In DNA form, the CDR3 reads TGTGCCAGCAGCTTAGATACAGGCCTATATGGCTACACCTTC. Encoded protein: CASSLDTGLYGYTF.

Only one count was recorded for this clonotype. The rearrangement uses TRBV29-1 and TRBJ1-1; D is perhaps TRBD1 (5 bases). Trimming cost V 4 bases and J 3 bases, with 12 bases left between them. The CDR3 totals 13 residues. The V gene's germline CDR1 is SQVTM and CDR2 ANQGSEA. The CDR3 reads CSVGSQGHTEAFF. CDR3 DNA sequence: TGCAGCGTTGGATCTCAGGGACACACTGAAGCTTTCTTT.

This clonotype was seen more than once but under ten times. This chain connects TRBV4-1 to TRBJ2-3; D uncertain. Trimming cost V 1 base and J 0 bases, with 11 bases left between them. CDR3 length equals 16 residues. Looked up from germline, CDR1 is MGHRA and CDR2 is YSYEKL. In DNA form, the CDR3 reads TGCGCCAGCAGCCAAGGAGACGGAACTAGCACAGATACGCAGTATTTT. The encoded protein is CASSQGDGTSTDTQYF.

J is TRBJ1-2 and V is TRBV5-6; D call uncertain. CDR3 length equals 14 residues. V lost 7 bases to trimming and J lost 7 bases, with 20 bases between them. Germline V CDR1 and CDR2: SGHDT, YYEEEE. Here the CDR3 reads CASGWTGLRGGYTF. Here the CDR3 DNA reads TGTGCCAGCGGCTGGACCGGTCTTCGGGGTGGCTACACCTTC.

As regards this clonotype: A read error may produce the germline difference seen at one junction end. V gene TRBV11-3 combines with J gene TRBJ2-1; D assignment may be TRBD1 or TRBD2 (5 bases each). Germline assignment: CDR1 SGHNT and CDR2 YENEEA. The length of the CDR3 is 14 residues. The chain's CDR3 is CARSSTGQWNEQFF. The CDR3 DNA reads TGTGCCAGGAGCTCCACGGGGCAGTGGAATGAGCAGTTCTTC.

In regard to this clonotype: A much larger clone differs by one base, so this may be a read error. CDR3 DNA: TGCGCCAGCAGCCATCGAGTGACCCGGGAGCAGTTCTTC. This codes for CASSHRVTREQFF. The genes are TRBV4-3 and TRBJ2-1; the D is unclear. This CDR3 has 13 amino acids. Germline CDR1 is LGHNA and CDR2 is YSLEER. The V end lost 3 bases, the J end lost 10 bases, and 13 bases lay between the germline ends.

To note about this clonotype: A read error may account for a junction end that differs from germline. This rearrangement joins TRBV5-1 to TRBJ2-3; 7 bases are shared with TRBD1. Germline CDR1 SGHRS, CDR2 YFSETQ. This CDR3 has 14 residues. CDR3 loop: CASSTGQSIDTQYF. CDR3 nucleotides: TGCGCCAGCAGCACGGGACAGAGCATAGATACGCAGTATTTT.

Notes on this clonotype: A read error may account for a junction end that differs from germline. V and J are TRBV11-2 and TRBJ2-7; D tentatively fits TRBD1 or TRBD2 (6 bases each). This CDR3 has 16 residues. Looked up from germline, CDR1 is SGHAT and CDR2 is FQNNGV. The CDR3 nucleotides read TGTGTCAGCAGTTCAAGGGTGGGGGGCCGATCCTACGAGCAGTACTTC. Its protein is CVSSSRVGGRSYEQYF.

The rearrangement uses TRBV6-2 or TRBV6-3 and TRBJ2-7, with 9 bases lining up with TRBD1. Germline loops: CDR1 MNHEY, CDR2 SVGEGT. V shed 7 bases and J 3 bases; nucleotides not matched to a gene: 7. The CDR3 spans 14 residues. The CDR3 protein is CASIHRGLGYEQYF. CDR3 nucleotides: TGTGCCAGCATCCACAGGGGGCTTGGCTACGAGCAGTACTTC.

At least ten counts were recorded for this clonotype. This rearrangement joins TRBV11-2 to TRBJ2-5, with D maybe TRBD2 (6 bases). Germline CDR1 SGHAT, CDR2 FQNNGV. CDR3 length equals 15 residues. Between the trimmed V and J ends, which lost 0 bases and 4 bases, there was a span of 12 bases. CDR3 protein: CASSLDGGTPETQYF. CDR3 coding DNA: TGTGCCAGCAGCTTAGACGGAGGGACCCCAGAGACCCAGTACTTC.

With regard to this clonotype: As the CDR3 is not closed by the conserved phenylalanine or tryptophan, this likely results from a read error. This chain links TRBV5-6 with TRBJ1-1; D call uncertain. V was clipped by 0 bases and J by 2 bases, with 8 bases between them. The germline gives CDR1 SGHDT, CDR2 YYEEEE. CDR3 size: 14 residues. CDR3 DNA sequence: TGTGCCAGCAGCTTGGGCTTTACTAACACTGAAGCTTTCCTT. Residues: CASSLGFTNTEAFL.

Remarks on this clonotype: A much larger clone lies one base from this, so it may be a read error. The chain's CDR3 is CASSPVSGYTF. In DNA, the CDR3 is TGTGCCAGCAGCCCAGTGTCTGGCTACACCTTC. The chain employs TRBV6-6 and TRBJ1-2; D remains ambiguous. The V gene's germline CDR1 is MNHNY and CDR2 SVGAGI (reference sequence). The V end lost 6 bases, the J end lost 7 bases, and 9 bases lay between the germline ends. The CDR3 has 11 amino acids.

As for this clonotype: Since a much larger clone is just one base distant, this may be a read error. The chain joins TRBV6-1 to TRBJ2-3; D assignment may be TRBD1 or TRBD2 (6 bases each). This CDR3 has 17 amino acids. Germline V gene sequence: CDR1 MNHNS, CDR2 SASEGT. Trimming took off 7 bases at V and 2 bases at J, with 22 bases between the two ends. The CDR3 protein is CASKELGGGETTDTQYF. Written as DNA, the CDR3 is TGTGCCAGCAAAGAACTAGGGGGAGGCGAAACCACAGATACGCAGTATTTT.

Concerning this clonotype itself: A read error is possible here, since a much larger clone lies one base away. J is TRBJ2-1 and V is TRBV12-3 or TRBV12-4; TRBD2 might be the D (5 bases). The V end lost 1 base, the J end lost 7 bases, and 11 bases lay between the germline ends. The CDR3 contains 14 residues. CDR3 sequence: CASSLVGAENEQFF. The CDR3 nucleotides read TGTGCCAGCAGTTTAGTGGGAGCAGAGAATGAGCAGTTCTTC.

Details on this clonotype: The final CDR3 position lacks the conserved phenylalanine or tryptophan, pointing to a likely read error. CDR3 protein: CASSFRTSGANTGELFS. The CDR3 bases are TGTGCCAGTAGCTTCCGGACTAGCGGGGCGAACACCGGGGAGCTGTTTTCT. The J gene is TRBJ2-2, the V gene TRBV7-8; 12 bases are shared with TRBD2. CDR1 SGHVS and CDR2 FQNEAQ come from the germline V gene. CDR3 size: 17 residues.

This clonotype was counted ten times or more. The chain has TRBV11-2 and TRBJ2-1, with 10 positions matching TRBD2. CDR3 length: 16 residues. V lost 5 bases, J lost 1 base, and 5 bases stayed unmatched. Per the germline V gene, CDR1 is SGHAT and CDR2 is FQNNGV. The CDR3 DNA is TGTGCCAGCAGCCGCACTAGCGGGACTTCCTACAATGAGCAGTTCTTC. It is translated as CASSRTSGTSYNEQFF.

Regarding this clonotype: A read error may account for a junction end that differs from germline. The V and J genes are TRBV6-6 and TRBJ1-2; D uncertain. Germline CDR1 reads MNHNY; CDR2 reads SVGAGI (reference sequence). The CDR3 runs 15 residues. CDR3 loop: CASTSGSRANYGYIF. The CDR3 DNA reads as TGTGCCAGCACTTCGGGCTCTCGAGCTAACTATGGCTACATCTTC.

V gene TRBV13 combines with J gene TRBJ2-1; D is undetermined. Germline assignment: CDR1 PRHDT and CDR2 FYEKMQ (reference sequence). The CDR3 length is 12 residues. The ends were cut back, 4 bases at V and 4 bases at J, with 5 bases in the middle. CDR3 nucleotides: TGTGCCAGCAGCTCATTATACAATGAGCAGTTCTTC. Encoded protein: CASSSLYNEQFF.